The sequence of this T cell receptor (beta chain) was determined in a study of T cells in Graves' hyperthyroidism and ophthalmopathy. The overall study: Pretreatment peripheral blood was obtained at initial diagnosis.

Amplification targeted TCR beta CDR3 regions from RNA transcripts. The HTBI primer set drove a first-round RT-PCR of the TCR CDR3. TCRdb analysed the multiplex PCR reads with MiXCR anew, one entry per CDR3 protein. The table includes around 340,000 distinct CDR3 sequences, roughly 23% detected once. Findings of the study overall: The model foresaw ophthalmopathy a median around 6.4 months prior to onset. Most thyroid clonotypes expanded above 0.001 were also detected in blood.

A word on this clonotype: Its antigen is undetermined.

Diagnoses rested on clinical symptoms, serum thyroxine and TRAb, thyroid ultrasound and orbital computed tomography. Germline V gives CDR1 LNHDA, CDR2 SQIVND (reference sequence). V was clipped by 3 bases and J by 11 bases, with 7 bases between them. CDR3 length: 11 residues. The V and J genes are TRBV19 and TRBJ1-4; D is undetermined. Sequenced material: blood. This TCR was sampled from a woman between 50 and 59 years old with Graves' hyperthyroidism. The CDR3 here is CASSIDFKLFF. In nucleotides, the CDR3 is TGTGCCAGTAGTATTGACTTTAAACTGTTTTTT.